This TCR beta chain was profiled in a study of blood T cell repertoires in COVID-19. Across the study: Acute-phase and convalescent COVID-19 samples originated in the United States, Italy and Spain. PBMCs, B-cell-depleted T cells, or T cells provided the cDNA or gDNA that made up the material.

Trimming removed 3 bases at V and 0 bases at J, with 5 bases between. The CDR3 extends over 13 amino acids. Germline lookup yields CDR1 LNHDA and CDR2 SQIVND (reference sequence). This clone appeared a single time. Authors' methods: Estimation of nucleated cell counts relied on the amplification of reference gene primers. Method: immunoSEQ multiplex PCR; TCRdb's copy keeps in-frame clones and lacks some. The DNA gave D and trimming, while V, J and clone size come from that table. The sample records over 120,000 clones, roughly 89% being singletons. The clonotype comes from a woman aged 45-60 years with acute or convalescent COVID-19. Sequencing used peripheral blood. The J gene is TRBJ1-1, the V gene TRBV19, with D unresolved. The chain's CDR3 is CASSMAVNTEAFF. Written as DNA, the CDR3 is TGTGCCAGTAGTATGGCGGTGAACACTGAAGCTTTCTTT.